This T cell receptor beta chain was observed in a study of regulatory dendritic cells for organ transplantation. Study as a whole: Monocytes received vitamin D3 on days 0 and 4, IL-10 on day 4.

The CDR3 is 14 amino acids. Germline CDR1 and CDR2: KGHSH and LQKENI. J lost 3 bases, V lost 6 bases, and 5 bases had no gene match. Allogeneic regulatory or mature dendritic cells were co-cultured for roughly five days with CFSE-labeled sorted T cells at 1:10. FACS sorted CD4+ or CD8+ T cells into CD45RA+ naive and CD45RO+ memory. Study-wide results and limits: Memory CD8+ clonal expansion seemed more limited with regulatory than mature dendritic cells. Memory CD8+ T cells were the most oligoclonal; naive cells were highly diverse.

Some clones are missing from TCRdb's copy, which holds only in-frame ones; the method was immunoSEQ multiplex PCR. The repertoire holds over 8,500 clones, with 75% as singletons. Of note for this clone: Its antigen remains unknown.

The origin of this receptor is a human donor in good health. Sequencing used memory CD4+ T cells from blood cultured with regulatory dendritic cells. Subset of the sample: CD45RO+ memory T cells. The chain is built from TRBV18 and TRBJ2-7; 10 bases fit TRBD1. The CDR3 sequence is CASSSGTGDYEQYF. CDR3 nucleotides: TGTGCCAGCTCGTCCGGGACAGGGGACTACGAGCAGTACTTC.